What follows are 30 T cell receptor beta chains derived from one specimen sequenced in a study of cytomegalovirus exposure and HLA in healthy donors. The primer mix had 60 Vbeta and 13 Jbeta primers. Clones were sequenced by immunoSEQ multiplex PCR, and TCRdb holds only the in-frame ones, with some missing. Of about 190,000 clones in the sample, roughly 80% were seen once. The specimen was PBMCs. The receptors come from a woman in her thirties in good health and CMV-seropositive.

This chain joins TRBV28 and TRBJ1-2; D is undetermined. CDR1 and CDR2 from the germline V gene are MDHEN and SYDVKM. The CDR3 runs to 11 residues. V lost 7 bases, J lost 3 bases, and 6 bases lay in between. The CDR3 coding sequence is TGTGCCAGCACGCGGGACTATGGCTACACCTTC. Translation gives CASTRDYGYTF.

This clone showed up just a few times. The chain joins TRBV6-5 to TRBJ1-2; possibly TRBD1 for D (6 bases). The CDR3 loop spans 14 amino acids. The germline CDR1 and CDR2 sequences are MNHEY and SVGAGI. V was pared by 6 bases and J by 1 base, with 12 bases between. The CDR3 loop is CASRETGRNYGYTF. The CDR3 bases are TGTGCCAGCAGGGAAACAGGGCGTAACTATGGCTACACCTTC.

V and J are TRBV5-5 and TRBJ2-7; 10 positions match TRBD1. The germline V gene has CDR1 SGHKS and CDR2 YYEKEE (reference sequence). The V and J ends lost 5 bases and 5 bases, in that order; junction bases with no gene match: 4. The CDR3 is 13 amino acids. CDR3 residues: CASRGTGVNEQYF. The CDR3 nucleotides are TGTGCCAGCAGAGGGACAGGGGTAAACGAGCAGTACTTC.

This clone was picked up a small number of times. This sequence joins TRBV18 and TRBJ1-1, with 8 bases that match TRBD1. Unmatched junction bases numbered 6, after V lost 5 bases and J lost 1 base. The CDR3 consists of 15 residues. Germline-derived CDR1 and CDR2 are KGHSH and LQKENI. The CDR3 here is CASSETGQGNTEAFF. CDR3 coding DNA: TGTGCCAGCTCAGAGACCGGACAGGGGAACACTGAAGCTTTCTTT.

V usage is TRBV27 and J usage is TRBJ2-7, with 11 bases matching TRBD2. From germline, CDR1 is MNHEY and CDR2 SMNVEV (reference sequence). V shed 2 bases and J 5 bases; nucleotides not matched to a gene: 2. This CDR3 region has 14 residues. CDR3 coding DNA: TGTGCCAGCAGTTTAACTAGCGGGAGTAACGAGCAGTACTTC. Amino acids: CASSLTSGSNEQYF.

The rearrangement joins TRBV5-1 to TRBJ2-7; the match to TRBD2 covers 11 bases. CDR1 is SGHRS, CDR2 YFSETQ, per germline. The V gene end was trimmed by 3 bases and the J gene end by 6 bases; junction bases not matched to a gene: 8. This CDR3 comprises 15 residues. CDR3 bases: TGCGCCAGCAGCTCCCTAAGACTAGCGGGAAGCGAGCAGTACTTC. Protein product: CASSSLRLAGSEQYF.

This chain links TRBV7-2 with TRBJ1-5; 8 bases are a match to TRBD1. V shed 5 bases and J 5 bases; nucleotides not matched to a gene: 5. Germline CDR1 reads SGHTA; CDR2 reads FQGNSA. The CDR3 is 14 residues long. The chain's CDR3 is CASSLQGGDQPQHF. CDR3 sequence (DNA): TGTGCCAGCAGCCTACAGGGGGGGGATCAGCCCCAGCATTTT.

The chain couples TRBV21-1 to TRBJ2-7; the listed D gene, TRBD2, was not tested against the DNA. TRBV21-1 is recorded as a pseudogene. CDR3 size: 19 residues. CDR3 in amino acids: CASSKRRETGKIYLYEQYF. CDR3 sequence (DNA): TGTGCCAGCAGCAAAAGGAGGGAGACCGGAAAGATCTACCTCTACGAGCAGTACTTC.

The CDR3 protein is CASSFTGEQFF. In nucleotides, the CDR3 is TGTGCCAGTAGTTTTACAGGGGAGCAGTTCTTC. The chain recombines TRBV19 with TRBJ2-1; a possible D gene is TRBD1 (6 bases). The V end was cut by 5 bases, the J end by 10 bases, with 9 bases between. CDR3 size: 11 residues. Germline V gene data show CDR1 as LNHDA and CDR2 as SQIVND (reference sequence).

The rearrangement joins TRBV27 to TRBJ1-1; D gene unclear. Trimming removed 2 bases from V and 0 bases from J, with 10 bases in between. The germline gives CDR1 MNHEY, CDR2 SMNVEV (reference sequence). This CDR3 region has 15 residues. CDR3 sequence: CASSLVADLNTEAFF. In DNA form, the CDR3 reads TGTGCCAGCAGTTTAGTGGCAGATTTGAACACTGAAGCTTTCTTT.

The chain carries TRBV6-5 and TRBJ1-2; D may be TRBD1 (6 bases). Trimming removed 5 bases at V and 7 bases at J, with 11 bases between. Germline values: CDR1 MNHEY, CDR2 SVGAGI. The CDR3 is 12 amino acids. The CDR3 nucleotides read TGTGCCAGCAGTGGCAGGGGCGGTGGCTACACCTTC. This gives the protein CASSGRGGGYTF.

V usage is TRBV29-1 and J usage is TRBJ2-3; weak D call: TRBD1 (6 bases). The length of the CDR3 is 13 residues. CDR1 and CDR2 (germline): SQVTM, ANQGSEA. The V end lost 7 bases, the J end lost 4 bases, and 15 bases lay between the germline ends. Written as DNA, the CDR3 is TGCAGCGCCACAGGGCTGAGGGCAGATACGCAGTATTTT. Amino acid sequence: CSATGLRADTQYF.

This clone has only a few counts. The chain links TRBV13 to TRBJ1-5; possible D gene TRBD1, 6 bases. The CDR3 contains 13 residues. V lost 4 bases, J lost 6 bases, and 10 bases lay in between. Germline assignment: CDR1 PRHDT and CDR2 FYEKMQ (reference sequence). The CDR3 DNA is TGTGCCAGCAGCTACCAGGGGAGTCAGCCCCAGCATTTT. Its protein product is CASSYQGSQPQHF.

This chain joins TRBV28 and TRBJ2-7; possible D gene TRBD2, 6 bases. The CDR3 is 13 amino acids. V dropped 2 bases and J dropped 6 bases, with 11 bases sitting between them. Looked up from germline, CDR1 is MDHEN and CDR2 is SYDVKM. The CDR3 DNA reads TGTGCCAGCAGTTTAGACCACGGGAGCGAGCAGTACTTC. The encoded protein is CASSLDHGSEQYF. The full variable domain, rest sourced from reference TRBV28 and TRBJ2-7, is DVKVTQSSRYLVKRTGEKVFLECVQDMDHENMFWYRQDPGLGLRLIYFSYDVKMKEKGDIPEGYSVSREKKERFSLILESASTNQTSMYLCASSLDHGSEQYFGPGTRLTVT.

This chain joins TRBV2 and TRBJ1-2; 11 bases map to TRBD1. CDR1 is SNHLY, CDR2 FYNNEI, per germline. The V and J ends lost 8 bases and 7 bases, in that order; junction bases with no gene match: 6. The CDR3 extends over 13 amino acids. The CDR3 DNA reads TGTGCCAGCCGCGGACAGGGGGCTAGTGGCTACACCTTC. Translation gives CASRGQGASGYTF.

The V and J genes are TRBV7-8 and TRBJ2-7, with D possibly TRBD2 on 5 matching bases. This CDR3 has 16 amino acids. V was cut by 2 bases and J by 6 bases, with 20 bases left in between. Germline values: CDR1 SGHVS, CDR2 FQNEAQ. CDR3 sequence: CASSLLGSGRSGEQYF. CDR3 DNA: TGTGCCAGCAGCTTATTGGGTTCGGGGAGATCTGGCGAGCAGTACTTC.

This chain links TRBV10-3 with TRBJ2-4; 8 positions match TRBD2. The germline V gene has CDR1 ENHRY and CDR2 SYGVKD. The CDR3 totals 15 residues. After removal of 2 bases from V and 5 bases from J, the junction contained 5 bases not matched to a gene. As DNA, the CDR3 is TGTGCCATCAGTGAGGGTAGCGGGGTCGAAAACATTCAGTACTTC. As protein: CAISEGSGVENIQYF.

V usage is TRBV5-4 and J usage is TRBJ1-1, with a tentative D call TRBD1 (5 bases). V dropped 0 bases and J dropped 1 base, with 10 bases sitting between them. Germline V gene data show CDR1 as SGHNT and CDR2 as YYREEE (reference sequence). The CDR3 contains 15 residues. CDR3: CASSLGVQENTEAFF. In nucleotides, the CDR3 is TGTGCCAGCAGCTTGGGGGTACAGGAGAACACTGAAGCTTTCTTT. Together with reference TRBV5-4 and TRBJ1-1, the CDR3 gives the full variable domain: ETGVTQSPTHLIKTRGQQVTLRCSSQSGHNTVSWYQQALGQGPQFIFQYYREEENGRGNFPPRFSGLQFPNYSSELNVNALELDDSALYLCASSLGVQENTEAFFGQGTRLTVV.

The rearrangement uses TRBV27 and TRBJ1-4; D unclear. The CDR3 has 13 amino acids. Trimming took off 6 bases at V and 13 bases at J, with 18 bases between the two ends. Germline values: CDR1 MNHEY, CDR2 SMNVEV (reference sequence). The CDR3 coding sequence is TGTGCCAGCAGCCAATCATTGGTCGGTGGACTGTTTTTT. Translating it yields CASSQSLVGGLFF.

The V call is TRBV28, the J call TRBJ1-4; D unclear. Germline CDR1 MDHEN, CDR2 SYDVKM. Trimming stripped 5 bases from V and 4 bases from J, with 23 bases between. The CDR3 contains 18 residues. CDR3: CASSLPEGASNFNEKLFF. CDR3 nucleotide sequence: TGTGCCAGCAGTCTGCCGGAGGGCGCCTCAAATTTTAATGAAAAACTGTTTTTT. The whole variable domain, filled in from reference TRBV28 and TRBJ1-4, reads DVKVTQSSRYLVKRTGEKVFLECVQDMDHENMFWYRQDPGLGLRLIYFSYDVKMKEKGDIPEGYSVSREKKERFSLILESASTNQTSMYLCASSLPEGASNFNEKLFFGSGTQLSVL.

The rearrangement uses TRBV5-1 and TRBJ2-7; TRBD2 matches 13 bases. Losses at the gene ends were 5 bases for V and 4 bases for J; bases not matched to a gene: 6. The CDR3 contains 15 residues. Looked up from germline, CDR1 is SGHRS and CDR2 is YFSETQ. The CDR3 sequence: CASRRTSGSLYEQYF. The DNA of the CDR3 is TGCGCCAGCAGAAGGACTAGCGGGAGTTTGTACGAGCAGTACTTC.

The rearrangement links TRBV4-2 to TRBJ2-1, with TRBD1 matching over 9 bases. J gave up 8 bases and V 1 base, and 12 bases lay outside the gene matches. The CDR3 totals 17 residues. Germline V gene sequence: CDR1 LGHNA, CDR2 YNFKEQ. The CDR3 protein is CASSQVRDRETGDEQFF. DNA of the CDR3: TGTGCCAGCAGCCAAGTGAGGGACAGGGAAACCGGAGATGAGCAGTTCTTC.

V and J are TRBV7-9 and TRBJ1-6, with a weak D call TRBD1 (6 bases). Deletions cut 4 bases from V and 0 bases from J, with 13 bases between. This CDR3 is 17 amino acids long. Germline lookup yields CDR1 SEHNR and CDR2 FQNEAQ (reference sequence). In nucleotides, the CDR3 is TGTGCCAGCAGCTCCTGGACAGACAGCTCCTATAATTCACCCCTCCACTTT. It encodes CASSSWTDSSYNSPLHF.

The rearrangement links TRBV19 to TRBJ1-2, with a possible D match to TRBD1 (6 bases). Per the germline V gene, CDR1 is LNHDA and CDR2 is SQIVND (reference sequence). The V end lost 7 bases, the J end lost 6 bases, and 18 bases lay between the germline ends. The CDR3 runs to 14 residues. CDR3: CASMNTGKYDGYTF. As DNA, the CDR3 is TGTGCCAGTATGAATACAGGGAAGTATGATGGCTACACCTTC.

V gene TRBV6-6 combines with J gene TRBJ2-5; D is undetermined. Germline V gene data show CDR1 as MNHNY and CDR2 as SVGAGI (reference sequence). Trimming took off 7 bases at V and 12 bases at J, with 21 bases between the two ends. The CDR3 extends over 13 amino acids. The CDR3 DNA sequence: TGTGCCAGCACCCCCGCCCCGACTTCCCCGGAGTACTTC. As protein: CASTPAPTSPEYF.

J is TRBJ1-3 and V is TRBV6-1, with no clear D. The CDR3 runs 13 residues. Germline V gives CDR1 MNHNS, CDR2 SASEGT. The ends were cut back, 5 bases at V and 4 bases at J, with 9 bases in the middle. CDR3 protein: CASSLRVGNTIYF. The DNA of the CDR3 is TGTGCCAGCAGTCTACGAGTGGGAAACACCATATATTTT.

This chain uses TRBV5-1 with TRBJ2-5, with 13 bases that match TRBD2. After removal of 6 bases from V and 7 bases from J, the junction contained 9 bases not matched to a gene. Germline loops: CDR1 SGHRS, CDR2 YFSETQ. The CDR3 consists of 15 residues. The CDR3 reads CASTRLAGGIGTQYF. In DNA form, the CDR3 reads TGCGCCAGCACCCGACTAGCGGGAGGAATAGGGACCCAGTACTTC. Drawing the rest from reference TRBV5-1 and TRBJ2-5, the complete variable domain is KAGVTQTPRYLIKTRGQQVTLSCSPISGHRSVSWYQQTPGQGLQFLFEYFSETQRNKGNFPGRFSGRQFSNSRSEMNVSTLELGDSALYLCASTRLAGGIGTQYFGPGTRLLVL.

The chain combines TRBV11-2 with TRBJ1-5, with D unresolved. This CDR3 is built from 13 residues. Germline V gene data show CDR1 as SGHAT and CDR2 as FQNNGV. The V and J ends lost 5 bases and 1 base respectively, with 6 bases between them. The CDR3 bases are TGTGCCAGCAGCAAACAAAGCAATCAGCCCCAGCATTTT. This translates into CASSKQSNQPQHF.

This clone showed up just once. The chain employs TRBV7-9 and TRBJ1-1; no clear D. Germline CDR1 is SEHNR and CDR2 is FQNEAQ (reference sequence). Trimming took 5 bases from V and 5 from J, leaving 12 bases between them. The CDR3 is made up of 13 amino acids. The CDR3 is CASSPAVSTEAFF. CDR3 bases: TGTGCCAGCAGCCCCGCGGTCTCGACTGAAGCTTTCTTT.

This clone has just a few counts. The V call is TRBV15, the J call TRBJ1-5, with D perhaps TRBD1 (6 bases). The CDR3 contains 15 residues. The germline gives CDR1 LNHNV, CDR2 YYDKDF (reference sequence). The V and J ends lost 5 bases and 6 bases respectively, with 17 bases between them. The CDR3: CATSESSGAGQPQHF. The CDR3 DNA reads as TGTGCCACCAGCGAGTCCTCAGGGGCCGGTCAGCCCCAGCATTTT.